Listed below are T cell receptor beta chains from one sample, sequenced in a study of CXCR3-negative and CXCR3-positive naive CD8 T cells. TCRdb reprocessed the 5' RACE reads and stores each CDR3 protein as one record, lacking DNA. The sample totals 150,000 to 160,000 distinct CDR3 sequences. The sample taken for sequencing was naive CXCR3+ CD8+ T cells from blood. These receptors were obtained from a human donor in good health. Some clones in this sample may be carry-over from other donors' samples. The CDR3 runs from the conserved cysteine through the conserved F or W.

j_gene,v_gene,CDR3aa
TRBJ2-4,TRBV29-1,CSVAWLAEMLLAKNIQYF
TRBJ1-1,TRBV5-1,CASSSTPNTEAFF
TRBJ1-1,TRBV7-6,CASSSQNTEAFF
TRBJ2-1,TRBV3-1,CASSQKRGTLYNEQFF
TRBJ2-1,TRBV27,CASSLSAGRNEQFF
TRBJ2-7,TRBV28,CASSPYREVYEQYF
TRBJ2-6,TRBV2,CASSPDRVGANVLTF
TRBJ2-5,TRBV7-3,CASRTRGGVGETQYF
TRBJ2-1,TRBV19,CASSNPPSGQFF
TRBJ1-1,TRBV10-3,CATQEGAVTEAFF
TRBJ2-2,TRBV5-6,CASRAGSTGELFF
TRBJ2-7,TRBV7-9,CASSLMPASYEQYF
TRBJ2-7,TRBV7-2,CASSAEVQGGGEQYF
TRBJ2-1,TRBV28,CASSLITSGSGEQFF
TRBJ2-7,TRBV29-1,CSVQRGSYEQYF
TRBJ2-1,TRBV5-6,CASSPGTGGEQFF
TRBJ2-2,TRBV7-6,CASSPTNTGELFF
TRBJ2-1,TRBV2,CASSEEAQGLYNEQFF
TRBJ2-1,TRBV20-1,CSARDSIWGYNEQFF
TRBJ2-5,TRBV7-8,CASSYGDQETQYF
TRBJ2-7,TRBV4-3,CASSQGRDGGYEQYF
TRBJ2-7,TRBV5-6,CASSGTNKYEQYF
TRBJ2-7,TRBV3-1,CASSQERTEYYEQYF
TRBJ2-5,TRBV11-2,CASSSSEETQYF
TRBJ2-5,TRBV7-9,CASSSTRASFLETQYF
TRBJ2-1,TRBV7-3,CASSPGVLTYNEQFF
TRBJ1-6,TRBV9,CASSGGQGPNSPLHF
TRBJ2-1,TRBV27,CASSLGTGEQFF
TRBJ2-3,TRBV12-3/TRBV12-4,CASFPGGPADTQYF
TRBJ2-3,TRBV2,CASSDRGRTDTQYF
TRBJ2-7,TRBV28,CASSLFKGTYEQYF
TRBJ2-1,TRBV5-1,CASSSGRGFEQFF
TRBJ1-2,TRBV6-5,CASSYSIVGQTNYGYTF
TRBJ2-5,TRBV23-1,CASSPIQGSLQETQYF
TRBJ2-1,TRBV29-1,CSVEGLGGEQFF
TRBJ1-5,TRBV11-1,CASSLNAGGNQPQHF
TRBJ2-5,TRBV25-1,CASSSRGPQVPQYF
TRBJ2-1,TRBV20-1,CSVEGSPEQFF
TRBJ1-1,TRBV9,CASSAGDRDTEAFF
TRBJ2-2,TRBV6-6,CASSYSAGSRRGENTGELFF
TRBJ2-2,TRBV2,CASSGLVREFDTGELFF
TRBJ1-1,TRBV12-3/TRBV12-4,CASNGGSTEAFF
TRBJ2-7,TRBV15,CATSRDRLAGREGAYEQYF
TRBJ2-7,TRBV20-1,CSAEQETSYEQYF
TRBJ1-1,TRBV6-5,CASSYGFAVGTEAFF
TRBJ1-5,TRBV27,CASSLSNTGARNQPQHF
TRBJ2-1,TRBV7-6,CASSLAATGDHSFNEQFF
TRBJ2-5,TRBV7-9,CASSAQGNQETQYF
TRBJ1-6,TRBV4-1,CASTQGLLGSPLHF
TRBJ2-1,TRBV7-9,CASSPTPSSYNEQFF
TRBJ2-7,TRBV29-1,CSVPGASGDEQYF
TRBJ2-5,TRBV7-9,CASSSTSGGASETQYF